This T cell receptor beta chain derives from a study of T-cell reconstitution after alpha-beta-depleted transplantation in children. Study-level results: After transplant, at about two months, alpha-beta T cells were reportedly derived from several hundred expanded graft clones. Recipient T cells and thymic progenitors that survived were the source of the high TCRbeta diversity seen at day 60 in some patients.

Preparation of the TCRbeta library involved a method that used unique molecular identifiers. Using its own MiXCR run on the PCR reads, TCRdb lists one record per CDR3 protein. The sample records a few hundred thousand distinct CDR3 sequences, about 16% being singletons. V trimming: 7 bases; J trimming: 1 base; junction bases outside the gene matches: 6. There are 14 residues in the CDR3. The germline V gene encodes CDR1 SQVTM and CDR2 ANQGSEA. This clonotype was found many times. No antigen is known for it. This TCR derives from a boy in the first two years of life who had a stem cell transplant for Wiskott-Aldrich syndrome, so the T cells may come from the graft donor. This sample comprised PBMCs, mostly from graft donor cells, obtained 360 days after TCRalphabeta/CD19-depleted stem cell transplant. The chain carries TRBV29-1 and TRBJ2-1; TRBD2 agrees at 8 bases. CDR3: CSGRGGLSYNEQFF. The CDR3 DNA follows: TGCAGCGGTCGGGGGGGGCTGTCCTACAATGAGCAGTTCTTC.